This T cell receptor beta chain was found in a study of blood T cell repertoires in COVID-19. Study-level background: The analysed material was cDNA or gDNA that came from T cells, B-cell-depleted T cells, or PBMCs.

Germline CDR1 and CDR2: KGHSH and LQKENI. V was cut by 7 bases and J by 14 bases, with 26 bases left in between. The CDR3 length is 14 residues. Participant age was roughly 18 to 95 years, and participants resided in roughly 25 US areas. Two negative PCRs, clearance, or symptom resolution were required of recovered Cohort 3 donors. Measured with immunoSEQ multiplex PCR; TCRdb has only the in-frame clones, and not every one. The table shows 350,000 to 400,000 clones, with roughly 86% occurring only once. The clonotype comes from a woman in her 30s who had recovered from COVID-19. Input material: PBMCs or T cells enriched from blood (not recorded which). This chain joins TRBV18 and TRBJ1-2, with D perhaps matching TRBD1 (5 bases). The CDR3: CASFPSGRAYGWTF. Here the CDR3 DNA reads TGTGCCAGCTTCCCATCCGGCAGGGCCTATGGCTGGACCTTC.